Presented here are 19 T cell receptor beta chains from one specimen sequenced in a study of cytomegalovirus exposure and HLA in healthy donors. PCR involved 60 Vbeta and 13 Jbeta primers. The data were produced by immunoSEQ multiplex PCR, yet TCRdb's version contains in-frame clones alone and is incomplete. The data contain 150,000 or so clones, roughly 87% of them singletons. The sample was PBMCs. The receptors originated from a man in his forties or fifties in good health and CMV-seropositive.

J is TRBJ1-5 and V is TRBV5-5; weak D call: TRBD1 (6 bases). The germline V and J ends were trimmed by 3 bases and 2 bases, with 15 bases remaining between them. Germline-derived CDR1 and CDR2 are SGHKS and YYEKEE (reference sequence). CDR3 length equals 16 residues. DNA for the CDR3: TGTGCCAGCAGCTCCGGACAGACCGGGGGCAATCAGCCCCAGCATTTT. It specifies CASSSGQTGGNQPQHF.

V usage is TRBV27 and J usage is TRBJ2-3; perhaps TRBD2 as D (5 bases). The CDR3 loop spans 15 amino acids. Germline V gives CDR1 MNHEY, CDR2 SMNVEV (reference sequence). The ends were cut back, 6 bases at V and 1 base at J, with 14 bases in the middle. CDR3 amino acids: CASSIRDPRTDTQYF. The CDR3, as DNA: TGTGCCAGCAGCATACGGGATCCCCGCACAGATACGCAGTATTTT.

The chain joins TRBV4-2 to TRBJ2-1, with TRBD2 matching 9 bases. Germline V gene data show CDR1 as LGHNA and CDR2 as YNFKEQ. The CDR3 totals 15 residues. Unmatched junction bases numbered 6, after V lost 0 bases and J lost 9 bases. The CDR3 DNA is TGTGCCAGCAGCCAAGAGGGGACTAGCAAAGCTGAGCAGTTCTTC. This encodes CASSQEGTSKAEQFF.

The J gene is TRBJ1-1, the V gene TRBV19; possible D gene TRBD1, 5 bases. Germline-derived CDR1 and CDR2 are LNHDA and SQIVND (reference sequence). The CDR3 runs to 15 residues. V was cut by 1 base and J by 3 bases, with 12 bases left in between. The CDR3 DNA reads TGTGCCAGTAGTATAGCATGGGGCGAGGACACTGAAGCTTTCTTT. Its translation is CASSIAWGEDTEAFF.

The CDR3 sequence is CASSYGTNSYEQYF. As DNA, the CDR3 is TGTGCCAGCAGTTACGGGACAAATTCATACGAGCAGTACTTC. The chain recombines TRBV6-6 with TRBJ2-7; a possible D gene is TRBD1 (6 bases). This CDR3 spans 14 amino acids. The germline CDR1 and CDR2 sequences are MNHNY and SVGAGI (reference sequence). Between the trimmed V and J ends, which lost 2 bases and 4 bases, there was a span of 12 bases.

The gene calls are TRBV27 and TRBJ1-2; TRBD1 matches at 10 bases. Trimming removed 3 bases from V and 0 bases from J; junction bases left unmatched: 1. The CDR3 length is 15 residues. CDR1 MNHEY and CDR2 SMNVEV come from the germline V gene (reference sequence). In DNA, the CDR3 is TGTGCCAGCAGTTTCGGGACAGGGGCTAACTATGGCTACACCTTC. Encoded protein: CASSFGTGANYGYTF.

The chain joins TRBV2 to TRBJ1-5; TRBD1 is a possible D gene (6 bases). This CDR3 has 12 amino acids. Per the germline V gene, CDR1 is SNHLY and CDR2 is FYNNEI. The V end lost 8 bases, the J end lost 7 bases, and 12 bases lay between the germline ends. The CDR3 DNA is TGTGCCAGCGGAGGGGGGGTCCAGCCCCAGCATTTT. Protein: CASGGGVQPQHF. The full variable domain, completed using reference TRBV2 and TRBJ1-5, is EPEVTQTPSHQVTQMGQEVILRCVPISNHLYFYWYRQILGQKVEFLVSFYNNEISEKSEIFDDQFSVERPDGSNFTLKIRSTKLEDSAMYFCASGGGVQPQHFGDGTRLSIL.

CDR3 nucleotides: TGTGCCAGCAGCAAACGACGGGACTTGGTCACTGAAGCTTTCTTT. As protein: CASSKRRDLVTEAFF. This chain joins TRBV9 and TRBJ1-1, with D maybe TRBD1 (5 bases). The V gene lost 4 bases and the J gene lost 4 bases, with 17 bases spanning the gap. CDR1 and CDR2 from the germline V gene are SGDLS and YYNGEE. The CDR3 extends over 15 amino acids.

The V gene is TRBV30, the J gene TRBJ2-4; 7 positions match TRBD2. V dropped 8 bases and J dropped 0; count of bases not matched to a gene: 7. This CDR3 comprises 14 residues. The germline V gene has CDR1 GTSNPN and CDR2 SVGIG (reference sequence). The CDR3 is CAGAPGGAKNIQYF. The CDR3 nucleotides are TGTGCCGGGGCGCCGGGGGGAGCCAAAAACATTCAGTACTTC.

In its sample, this clone was seen once. V usage is TRBV28 and J usage is TRBJ1-5, with 8 bases matching TRBD1. In germline, CDR1 is MDHEN, CDR2 SYDVKM. V gave up 7 bases and J gave up 0 bases; unmatched junction bases: 8. The CDR3 covers 16 residues. The chain's CDR3 is CASNPTGDYSNQPQHF. The CDR3 region has the DNA TGTGCCAGCAACCCGACAGGGGACTATAGCAATCAGCCCCAGCATTTT.

This clone has only one observation. This chain connects TRBV4-1 to TRBJ2-1; the match to TRBD2 covers 9 bases. The junction had 4 bases not matched to a gene; V was cut back by 4 bases and J by 0 bases. Per the germline V gene, CDR1 is MGHRA and CDR2 is YSYEKL. The CDR3 is 16 residues long. The DNA of the CDR3 is TGCGCCAGCAGCCCAGCGGGAGGATTCTCCTACAATGAGCAGTTCTTC. Translating it yields CASSPAGGFSYNEQFF.

The chain employs TRBV5-1 and TRBJ2-2; D gene ambiguous. Germline V gives CDR1 SGHRS, CDR2 YFSETQ. V was pared by 1 base and J by 9 bases, with 4 bases between. The CDR3 runs 11 residues. CDR3: CASSLSRELFF. CDR3 bases: TGCGCCAGCAGCTTGAGCCGGGAGCTGTTTTTT.

Comment on this clone: The germline gene is not matched at one end of the junction; a read error may be the cause. This chain connects TRBV10-2 to TRBJ2-7; 8 bases fit TRBD2. Germline V gives CDR1 WSHSY, CDR2 SAAADI. The length of the CDR3 is 14 residues. CDR3 in DNA: TGCGCCAGCAGTGTTGGCGGGGGGCGATACGAGCGGTACTTC. This encodes CASSVGGGRYERYF.

The rearrangement links TRBV4-2 to TRBJ2-2; D perhaps matches TRBD1 (6 bases). Trimming removed 2 bases at V and 6 bases at J, with 13 bases between. This CDR3 contains 15 residues. Germline CDR1 LGHNA, CDR2 YNFKEQ. The CDR3 spells CASSQRGQRPGELFF. CDR3 coding DNA: TGTGCCAGCAGCCAAAGAGGACAGAGGCCCGGGGAGCTGTTTTTT.

This sequence joins TRBV18 and TRBJ2-7; 16 bases agree with TRBD2. Per the germline V gene, CDR1 is KGHSH and CDR2 is LQKENI. Losses at the gene ends were 3 bases for V and 11 bases for J; bases not matched to a gene: 4. CDR3 length equals 14 residues. The CDR3 DNA reads TGTGCCAGCTCACCGGGACTAGCGGGAGGGCCGGAGTACTTC. Protein sequence: CASSPGLAGGPEYF.

The chain joins TRBV19 to TRBJ2-2; unclear D gene. This CDR3 region has 15 residues. Trimming took off 6 bases at V and 4 bases at J, with 15 bases between the two ends. Per the germline V gene, CDR1 is LNHDA and CDR2 is SQIVND (reference sequence). The CDR3: CASSSSFMGTGELFF. DNA for the CDR3: TGTGCCAGTAGCTCTAGTTTTATGGGCACCGGGGAGCTGTTTTTT.

The V and J genes are TRBV6-4 and TRBJ2-1; the match to TRBD2 covers 13 bases. The CDR3 spans 16 residues. The junction had 8 bases not matched to a gene; V was cut back by 4 bases and J by 8 bases. Germline CDR1 is MRHNA and CDR2 is SNTAGT. The CDR3 DNA sequence: TGTGCCAGCAGTGTCGGACTAGCGGGGGCTAGGGATGAGCAGTTCTTC. Residues: CASSVGLAGARDEQFF.

The V call is TRBV6-6, the J call TRBJ2-7; 13 bases fit TRBD2. Germline V gene data show CDR1 as MNHNY and CDR2 as SVGAGI (reference sequence). There are 15 residues in the CDR3. The junction had 5 bases not matched to a gene; V was cut back by 5 bases and J by 4 bases. The CDR3: CASSGGLAGLYEQYF. The CDR3 nucleotides are TGTGCCAGCAGTGGGGGACTAGCGGGATTGTACGAGCAGTACTTC.

J is TRBJ1-6 and V is TRBV28; D remains unclear. The V end lost 6 bases, the J end lost 7 bases, and 19 bases lay between the germline ends. This CDR3 has 16 residues. CDR1 is MDHEN and CDR2 is SYDVKM in the germline V gene. In DNA, the CDR3 is TGTGCCAGCAGAACAACCGGGAGTCCTTCAAATTCACCCCTCCACTTT. Its protein is CASRTTGSPSNSPLHF.